This T cell receptor (beta chain) originates from a study of CD8+ T cells in alopecia areata. Whole-study findings and limits: Against the mouse data, patients shared TCRs less clearly, possibly for HLA reasons.

Sequencing used cDNA as its template, made by extracting RNA and reverse transcribing it. Using immunoSEQ multiplex PCR, the repertoire was profiled, and TCRdb retains in-frame clones only, with some absent. The repertoire holds approximately 180,000 clones, with about 55% as singletons. Treatment here: oral pan-JAK inhibitor, 5-10 mg twice daily. Germline CDR1 and CDR2: SQVTM and ANQGSEA. This CDR3 has 11 residues. V gave up 3 bases and J gave up 1 base, with 3 bases separating them. In its sample, this clone was seen a few times. Its matching antigen is unknown. The TCR comes from a human donor with alopecia areata. This sequence joins TRBV29-1 and TRBJ1-2; D gene unclear. Specimen: CD8+ T cells sorted from blood, collected at week 24, from a patient treated with tofacitinib. The CDR3: CSVEDNYGYTF. The CDR3 DNA follows: TGCAGCGTTGAGGATAACTATGGCTACACCTTC. Complete variable domain (other parts from reference TRBV29-1 and TRBJ1-2): SAVISQKPSRDICQRGTSLTIQCQVDSQVTMMFWYRQQPGQSLTLIATANQGSEATYESGFVIDKFPISRPNLTFSTLTVSNMSPEDSSIYLCSVEDNYGYTFGSGTRLTVV.